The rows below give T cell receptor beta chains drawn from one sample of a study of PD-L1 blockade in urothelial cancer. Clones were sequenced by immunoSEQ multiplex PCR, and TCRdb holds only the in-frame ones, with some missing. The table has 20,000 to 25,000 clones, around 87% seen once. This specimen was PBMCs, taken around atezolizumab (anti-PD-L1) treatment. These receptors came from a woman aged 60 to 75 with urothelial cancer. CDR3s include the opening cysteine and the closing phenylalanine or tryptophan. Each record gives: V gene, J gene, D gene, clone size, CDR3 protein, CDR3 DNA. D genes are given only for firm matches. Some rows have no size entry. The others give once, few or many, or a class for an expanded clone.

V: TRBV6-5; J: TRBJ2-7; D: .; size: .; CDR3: CASSYSRVRGEQYF; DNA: TGTGCCAGCAGTTACTCACGAGTCCGGGGCGAGCAGTACTTC
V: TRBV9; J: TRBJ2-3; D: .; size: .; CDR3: CASSEEEAVDPGTDTQYF; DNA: TGTGCCAGCAGCGAGGAGGAGGCGGTCGACCCTGGCACAGATACGCAGTATTTT
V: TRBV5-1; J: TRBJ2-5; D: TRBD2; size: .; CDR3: CASSLVAGVRQETQYF; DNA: TGCGCCAGCAGCTTGGTTGCGGGAGTGCGGCAAGAGACCCAGTACTTC
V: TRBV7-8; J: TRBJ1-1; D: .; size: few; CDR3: CASRLVEQTEAFF; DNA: TGTGCCAGCAGACTAGTGGAACAGACTGAAGCTTTCTTT
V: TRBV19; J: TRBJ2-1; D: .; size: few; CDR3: CASSIGLNSYNEQFF; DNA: TGTGCCAGTAGTATTGGACTTAACTCCTACAATGAGCAGTTCTTC
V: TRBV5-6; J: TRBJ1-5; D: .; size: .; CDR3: CASSPRTAADQPQHF; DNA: TGTGCCAGCAGTCCCAGGACAGCCGCTGATCAGCCCCAGCATTTT
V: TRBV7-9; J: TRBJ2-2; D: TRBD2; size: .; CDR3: CASSPSGTSTGELFF; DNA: TGTGCCAGCAGCCCTAGCGGGACATCCACCGGGGAGCTGTTTTTT
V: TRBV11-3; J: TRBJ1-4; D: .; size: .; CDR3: CASSLARGARLVATNEKLFF; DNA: TGTGCCAGCAGCTTAGCCCGGGGGGCGCGACTAGTTGCAACTAATGAAAAACTGTTTTTT
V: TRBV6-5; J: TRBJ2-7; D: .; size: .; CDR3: CASSPSSSYEQYF; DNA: TGTGCCAGCAGCCCCTCCAGCTCCTACGAGCAGTACTTC
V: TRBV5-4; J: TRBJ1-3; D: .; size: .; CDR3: CASSIPQGNTIYF; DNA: TGTGCCAGCAGCATACCACAAGGAAACACCATATATTTT
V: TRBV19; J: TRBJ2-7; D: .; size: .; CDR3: CASSTGSYEQYF; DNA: TGTGCCAGTAGTACAGGCTCCTACGAGCAGTACTTC
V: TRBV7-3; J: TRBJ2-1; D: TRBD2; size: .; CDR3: CASSPLSSGRASSYNEQFF; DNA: TGTGCCAGCAGCCCCCTGTCTAGCGGGAGGGCCAGCTCCTACAATGAGCAGTTCTTC
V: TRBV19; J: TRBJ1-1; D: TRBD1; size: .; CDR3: CASSYRGDTEAFF; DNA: TGTGCCAGTAGTTACAGGGGAGACACTGAAGCTTTCTTT
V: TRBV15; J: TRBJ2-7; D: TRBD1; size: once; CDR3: CATSRDRDSLSSYEQYF; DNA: TGTGCCACCAGCAGAGATAGGGACAGCTTATCCTCCTACGAGCAGTACTTC
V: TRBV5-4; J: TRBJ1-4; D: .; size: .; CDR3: CASSLPGHEKLFF; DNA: TGTGCCAGCAGCTTACCTGGCCATGAAAAACTGTTTTTT
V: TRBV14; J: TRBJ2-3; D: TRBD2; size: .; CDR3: CASSQHKTSGQKSTDTQYF; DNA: TGTGCCAGCAGCCAACACAAGACTAGCGGCCAGAAGAGCACAGATACGCAGTATTTT
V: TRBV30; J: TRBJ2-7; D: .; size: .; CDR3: CAWSYGQGIGEQYF; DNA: TGTGCCTGGAGTTACGGCCAGGGGATAGGCGAGCAGTACTTC
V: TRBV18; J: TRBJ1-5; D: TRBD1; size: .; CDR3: CASSPGTGNQPQHF; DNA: TGTGCCAGCTCACCCGGGACAGGCAATCAGCCCCAGCATTTT
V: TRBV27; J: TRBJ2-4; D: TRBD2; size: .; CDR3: CASSLSSGSYIQYF; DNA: TGTGCCAGCAGTTTATCTAGCGGGAGTTACATTCAGTACTTC
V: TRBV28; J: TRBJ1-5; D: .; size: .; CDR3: CASSPRGWGNQPQHF; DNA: TGTGCCAGCAGTCCAAGGGGGTGGGGCAATCAGCCCCAGCATTTT
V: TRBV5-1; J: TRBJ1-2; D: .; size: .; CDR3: CASSPRTEGVYGYTF; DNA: TGCGCCAGCAGCCCGAGGACAGAGGGAGTATATGGCTACACCTTC
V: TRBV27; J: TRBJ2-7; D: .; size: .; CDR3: CASSLDQGYPYEQYF; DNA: TGTGCCAGCAGTTTAGATCAGGGTTACCCCTACGAGCAGTACTTC
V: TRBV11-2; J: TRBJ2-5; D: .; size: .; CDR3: CASSLVSASETQYF; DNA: TGTGCCAGCAGCTTAGTTAGCGCTTCAGAGACCCAGTACTTC
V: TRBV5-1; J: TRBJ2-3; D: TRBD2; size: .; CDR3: CASSLAGSGATRGTDTQYF; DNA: TGCGCCAGCAGCTTGGCTGGTAGCGGGGCCACCCGAGGCACAGATACGCAGTATTTT
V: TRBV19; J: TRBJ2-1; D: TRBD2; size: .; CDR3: CASSSGGAYNEQFF; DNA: TGTGCCAGTTCGAGCGGGGGGGCCTACAATGAGCAGTTCTTC
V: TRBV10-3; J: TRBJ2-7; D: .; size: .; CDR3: CAISESYTAYEQYF; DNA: TGTGCCATCAGTGAGTCGTACACAGCCTACGAGCAGTACTTC
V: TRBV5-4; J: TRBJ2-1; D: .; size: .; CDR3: CASSLANPGYNEQFF; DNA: TGTGCCAGCAGCTTGGCCAACCCCGGTTACAATGAGCAGTTCTTC
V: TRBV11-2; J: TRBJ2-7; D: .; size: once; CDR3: CASSISYEQYF; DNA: TGTGCCAGCAGCATATCCTACGAGCAGTACTTC
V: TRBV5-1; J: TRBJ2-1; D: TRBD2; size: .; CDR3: CASSLEGRETNEQFF; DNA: TGCGCCAGCAGCTTGGAGGGGCGGGAGACCAATGAGCAGTTCTTC
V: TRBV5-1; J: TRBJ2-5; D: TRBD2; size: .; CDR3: CASSRTTSGRLVRETQYF; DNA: TGCGCCAGCAGCCGCACAACTAGCGGGAGACTCGTACGGGAGACCCAGTACTTC
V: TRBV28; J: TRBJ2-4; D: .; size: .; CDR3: CASSRPQGSNIQYF; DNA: TGTGCCAGCAGCCGTCCACAGGGATCGAACATTCAGTACTTC
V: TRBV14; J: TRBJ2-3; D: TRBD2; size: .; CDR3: CASSQDTRLAGHTQYF; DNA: TGTGCCAGCAGCCAAGATACGAGACTAGCGGGACATACGCAGTATTTT
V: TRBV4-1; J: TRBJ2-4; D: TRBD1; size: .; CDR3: CASSHLGGTGGPLAKNIQYF; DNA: TGCGCCAGCAGCCACCTTGGGGGGACAGGGGGTCCCCTAGCCAAAAACATTCAGTACTTC
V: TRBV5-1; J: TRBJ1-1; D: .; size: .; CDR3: CASSLAGGGLQEAFF; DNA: TGCGCCAGCAGCTTGGCCGGGGGGGGGCTGCAGGAAGCTTTCTTT
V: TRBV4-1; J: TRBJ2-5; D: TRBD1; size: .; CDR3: CASSRPTRTGLETQYF; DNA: TGCGCCAGCAGCCGTCCTACCCGGACAGGGTTGGAGACCCAGTACTTC
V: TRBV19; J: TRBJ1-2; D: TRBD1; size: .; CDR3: CASSMATGSYGYTF; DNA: TGTGCCAGTAGTATGGCGACAGGGTCCTATGGCTACACCTTC
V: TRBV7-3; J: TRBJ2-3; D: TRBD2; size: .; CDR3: CASSLRPSGVTDTQYF; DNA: TGTGCCAGCAGCTTAAGACCTAGCGGAGTCACAGATACGCAGTATTTT
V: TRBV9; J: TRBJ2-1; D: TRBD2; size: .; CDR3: CASSVESSGALSYNEQFF; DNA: TGTGCCAGCAGCGTAGAGAGTAGCGGGGCCCTCTCCTACAATGAGCAGTTCTTC
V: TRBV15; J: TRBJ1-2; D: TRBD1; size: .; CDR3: CATSLTGTGDYGYTF; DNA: TGTGCCACCAGCCTGACCGGGACAGGGGACTATGGCTACACCTTC
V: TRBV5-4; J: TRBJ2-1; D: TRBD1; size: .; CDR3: CASSLDRGIYNEQFF; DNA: TGTGCCAGCAGCTTGGACAGGGGGATCTACAATGAGCAGTTCTTC
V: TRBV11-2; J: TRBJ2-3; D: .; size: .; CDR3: CASSGNRRRVGTDTQYF; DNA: TGTGCCAGCAGCGGGAATAGGCGCAGGGTGGGGACAGATACGCAGTATTTT
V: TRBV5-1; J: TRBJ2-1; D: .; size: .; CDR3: CASSWGQRAGSYNEQFF; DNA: TGCGCCAGCAGCTGGGGCCAAAGGGCTGGGTCCTACAATGAGCAGTTCTTC
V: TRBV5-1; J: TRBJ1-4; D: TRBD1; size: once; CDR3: CASGHRGLDEKLFF; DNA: TGCGCCAGCGGACACAGGGGCCTGGATGAAAAACTGTTTTTT
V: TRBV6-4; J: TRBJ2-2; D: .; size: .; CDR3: CASSEDKNTGELFF; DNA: TGTGCCAGCAGCGAAGACAAAAACACCGGGGAGCTGTTTTTT
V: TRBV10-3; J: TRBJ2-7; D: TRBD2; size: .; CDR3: CAISGTSGGGAYEQYF; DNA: TGTGCCATCAGTGGGACTAGCGGGGGTGGAGCCTACGAGCAGTACTTC
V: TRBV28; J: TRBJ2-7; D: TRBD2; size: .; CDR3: CASSLRSSGSGEQYF; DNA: TGTGCCAGCAGTTTACGTTCTAGCGGGAGTGGCGAGCAGTACTTC
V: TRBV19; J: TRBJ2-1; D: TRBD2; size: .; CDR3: CASSRTSGTSYNEQFF; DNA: TGTGCCAGTAGTCGGACTAGCGGGACCTCCTACAATGAGCAGTTCTTC
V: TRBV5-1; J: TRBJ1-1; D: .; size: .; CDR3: CASKTGNTEAFF; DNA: TGCGCCAGCAAAACAGGGAACACTGAAGCTTTCTTT
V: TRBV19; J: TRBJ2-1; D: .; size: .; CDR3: CASRNGGYNEQFF; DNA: TGTGCCAGTAGGAACGGAGGCTACAATGAGCAGTTCTTC
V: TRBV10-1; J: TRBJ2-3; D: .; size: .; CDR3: CASSERGDTQYF; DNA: TGCGCCAGCAGTGAGCGAGGAGATACGCAGTATTTT
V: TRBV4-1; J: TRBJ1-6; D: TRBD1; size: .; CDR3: CASSHLQGGNSPLHF; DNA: TGCGCCAGCAGCCACCTACAGGGGGGAAACTCACCCCTCCACTTT
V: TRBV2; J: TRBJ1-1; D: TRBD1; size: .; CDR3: CARNRGQNTEAFF; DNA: TGTGCCAGGAACAGGGGGCAGAACACTGAAGCTTTCTTT
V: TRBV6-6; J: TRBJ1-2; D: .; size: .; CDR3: CASSLDRGYTF; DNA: TGTGCCAGCAGTCTCGACAGGGGCTACACCTTC
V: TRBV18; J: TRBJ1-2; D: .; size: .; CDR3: CASSPKPGYGYTF; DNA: TGTGCCAGCTCACCCAAGCCAGGGTATGGCTACACCTTC
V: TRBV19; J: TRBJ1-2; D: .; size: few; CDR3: CASLPTVRGYGYTF; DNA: TGTGCCAGTCTCCCTACGGTAAGGGGGTATGGCTACACCTTC
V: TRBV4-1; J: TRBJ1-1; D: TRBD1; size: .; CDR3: CASSQDTGVLNTEAFF; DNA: TGCGCCAGCAGCCAAGATACAGGGGTGCTGAACACTGAAGCTTTCTTT
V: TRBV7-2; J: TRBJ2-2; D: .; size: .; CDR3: CASSFPSPGMGNTGELFF; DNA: TGTGCCAGCAGCTTTCCAAGTCCGGGGATGGGGAACACCGGGGAGCTGTTTTTT
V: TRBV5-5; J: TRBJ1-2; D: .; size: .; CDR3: CASSLEQTANYGYTF; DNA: TGTGCCAGCAGCTTGGAACAGACAGCTAACTATGGCTACACCTTC
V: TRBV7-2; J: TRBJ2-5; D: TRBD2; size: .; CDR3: CASSLVAGVSQETQYF; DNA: TGTGCCAGCAGCTTAGTAGCGGGAGTTTCACAAGAGACCCAGTACTTC